This T cell receptor beta chain was documented in a study of OX40 agonist ivuxolimab in advanced cancers. For the wider study: Ivuxolimab was a fully human IgG2 agonistic monoclonal antibody targeting the costimulatory receptor OX40 (CD134). In the dose-escalation cohort, 70% to 90% of patients were male, and the mean age was 60 years with a range of about 20 to 80. Partial responses occurred in three dose-escalation patients, of whom one had hepatocellular carcinoma and two had cutaneous melanoma. The paper reports the monotherapy dose-escalation portion (N of about 54 patients) of the phase I ivuxolimab trial. The purpose of peripheral TCRbeta sequencing was to test whether ivuxolimab changed TCR sequence diversity and led to clonal T-cell expansion. Of the roughly 52 dose-escalation patients, hepatocellular carcinoma was present in roughly 19, melanoma in roughly 15, renal cell carcinoma in 9 and head and neck cancer in 9. Intravenous ivuxolimab was administered to patients every 2 weeks at six dose levels: 0.01, 0.1, 0.3, 1.5, 3 and 10 mg/kg. Patients were allowed to have had prior anti-PD-1, anti-PD-L1 or anti-CTLA-4 therapy, and around 41% of the dose-escalation patients had previously received checkpoint inhibitors.

Patients with a history of autoimmune disease or receiving systemic immunosuppression were excluded from the trial. Peripheral blood for TCR sequencing was collected from all dose cohorts at baseline, on cycle 4 day 1, and on cycle 7 day 1. Samples were obtained from an open-label, multicenter, first-in-human phase I dose-escalation trial of ivuxolimab. Adults with locally advanced or metastatic melanoma, renal cell, hepatocellular, or head and neck squamous cell carcinoma were enrolled in the trial. Before TCR sequencing, CD4+ T cells and CD8+ T cells were sorted from peripheral blood as separate populations. The CDR3, cysteine through phenylalanine, is 13 amino acids long. Here the CDR3 DNA is all that survives: 39 bases in frame from base 1. For CDR1 and CDR2, the germline V gene (reference sequence) lists MNHNY and SVGAGI. The trim is 0 bases for V and 7 bases for J, with a gap of 7 bases between the germline ends.

Genomic DNA was isolated from the sorted cells so that the TCRbeta CDR3 region could be sequenced. TCRbeta CDR3 regions were sequenced using the immunoSEQ Assay. Imported from immuneACCESS, the table was reduced by TCRdb to in-frame sequences with V and J called. These copies leave out some clones; in studies compared against another copy, an unresolved V gene accounts for under half, and the cause of the remainder is not known. The sample has 60,000 to 65,000 clones on record, 84% of them singletons. Of the sample, roughly 1.9% falls within the top ten clones. Points the paper makes about the study in general: Which antigens the clonally expanded peripheral T cells were specific for was not determined. Low levels of normalized T-cell clonal expansion were also seen in some nonresponding patients. At doses of 0.1 to 3.0 mg/kg, clonal expansion of both CD4+ and CD8+ blood T cells was observed from baseline to week 6. On average, CD8+ T cells showed more expanded clones than CD4+ T cells after ivuxolimab. In partial responders in the 0.1-3.0 mg/kg groups, normalized peripheral clonal expansion was found to be among the lowest, especially among CD8+ T cells.

In regard to this clone: There is no known antigen for this receptor. No base quality information exists; no much larger clone differs at one position.

This chain joins TRBV6-6 to TRBJ1-5, with no reliable assignment of the D segment. The clonotype comes from an adult with an advanced solid tumor such as melanoma, head and neck, liver or kidney cancer. Here the sequenced sample was CD4+ or CD8+ T cells sorted from blood, taken in a trial of the OX40 agonist ivuxolimab. The DNA sequence is as follows: TGTGCCAGCAGTTACTCCATTTCCCAGCCCCAGCATTTT. It translates as CASSYSISQPQHF.